A selection of T cell receptor beta chains follows, all from one sample in a study of blood T cell repertoires in COVID-19. TCRdb keeps only in-frame clones here, not all; method: immunoSEQ multiplex PCR. This sample has about 170,000 clones, with 65% to 80% found just once. The sequenced sample consisted of PBMCs or T cells enriched from blood (not recorded which). These receptors originate from a woman aged 70-85 years in a cohort exposed to, infected with or recovered from COVID-19 (not recorded which). CDR3s include the opening cysteine and the closing phenylalanine or tryptophan.

CDR3,V
CSVGQTQETQYF,TRBV29-1
CASSPRTSADTQYF,TRBV28
CSASNLLAGELFF,TRBV20-1
CASSPDSFDSPLHF,TRBV28
CASSLVPHVAGQNPPTYTF,TRBV7-6
CASSPPGDEQYF,TRBV5-1
CSASEQGYEQYF,TRBV20-1
CATSDPGSKGNTIYF,TRBV24-1
CASSPTRGGYTF,TRBV11-3
CASSMGHYGYTF,TRBV5-5
CASSAGQGEETQYF,TRBV10-1
CASSGDRTQETQYF,TRBV28
CASSLGLAGMNTQYF,TRBV11-3
CASRRDRASPLHF,TRBV12-3/TRBV12-4
CASSLTPSGRGLYTQYF,TRBV13
CASSPWREGPNEQFF,TRBV7-3
CASSLWHGELFF,TRBV7-3
CASSLAGNYNSPLHF,TRBV7-2
CASSSGQMNTEAFF,TRBV28
CASSPGLAPSTDTQYF,TRBV7-3
CASSAGTSSTDTQYF,TRBV5-1
CASSQERQRGNEKLFF,TRBV4-2
CASRRTGGRHDTQYF,TRBV28
CASSHGTGTYNEQFF,TRBV3-1/TRBV3-2
CASSKGTIGNQPQHF,TRBV19
CASREGGQYF,TRBV12-2
CASSFGHTNTGELFF,TRBV5-1
CASTTLAGDAGELFF,TRBV5-1
CASSLSRDLYNEQFF,TRBV11-2
CASSPSQIQGFTDTQYF,TRBV11-2
CAISVDSGRAYNEQFF,TRBV10-3
CASSTGGGYEQYF,TRBV2
CASSKSNGRDSEQFF,TRBV21-1
CASSVDNYNEQFF,TRBV9
CASSTPTGSHYEQYF,TRBV5-4
CASSQMRGGRSPLHF,TRBV3-1/TRBV3-2
CASSYSSGGSSYEQYF,TRBV6-2/TRBV6-3
CASSQEGLSLGGANVLTF,TRBV3-1/TRBV3-2
CASSPGTAATNEKLFF,TRBV4-2
CASSLSTDTQYF,TRBV5-6
CASSPQGQPQETQYF,TRBV18
CASSYTSTGGDEKLFF,TRBV3-1/TRBV3-2
CSVARLSVYNEQFF,TRBV29-1
CASSILRRGGELFF,TRBV19
CASSVSREHEQYF,TRBV28
CASSQDRFGPGGKNTGELFF,TRBV3-1/TRBV3-2
CASSQGPGGSDTQYF,TRBV4-1
CASTRQDLGSEKLFF,TRBV6-5
CASSLIRAGTDTQYF,TRBV7-3